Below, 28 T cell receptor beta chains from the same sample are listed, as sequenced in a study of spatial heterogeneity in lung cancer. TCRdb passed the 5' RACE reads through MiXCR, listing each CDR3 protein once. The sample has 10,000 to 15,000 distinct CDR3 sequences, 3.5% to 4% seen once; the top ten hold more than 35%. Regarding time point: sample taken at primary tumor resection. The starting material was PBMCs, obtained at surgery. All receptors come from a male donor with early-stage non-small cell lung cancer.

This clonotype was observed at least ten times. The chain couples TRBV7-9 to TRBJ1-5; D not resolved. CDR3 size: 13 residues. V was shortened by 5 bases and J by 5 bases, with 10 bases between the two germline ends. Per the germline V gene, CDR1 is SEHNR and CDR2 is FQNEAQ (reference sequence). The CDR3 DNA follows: TGTGCCAGCAGCGTGGGCGCCGATCAGCCCCAGCATTTT. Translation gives CASSVGADQPQHF.

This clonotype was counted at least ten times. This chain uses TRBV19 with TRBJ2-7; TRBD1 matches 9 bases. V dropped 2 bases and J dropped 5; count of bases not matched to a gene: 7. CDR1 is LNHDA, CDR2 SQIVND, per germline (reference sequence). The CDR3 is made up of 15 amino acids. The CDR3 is CASSISGTGIHEQYF. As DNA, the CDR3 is TGTGCCAGTAGTATATCCGGGACAGGGATCCACGAGCAGTACTTC.

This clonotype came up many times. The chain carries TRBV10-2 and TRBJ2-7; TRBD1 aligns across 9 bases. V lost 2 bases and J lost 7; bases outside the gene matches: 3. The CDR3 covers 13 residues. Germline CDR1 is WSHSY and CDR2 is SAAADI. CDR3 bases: TGCGCCAGCAGTGAGGGGACAGGGTGGGAGCAGTACTTC. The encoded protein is CASSEGTGWEQYF.

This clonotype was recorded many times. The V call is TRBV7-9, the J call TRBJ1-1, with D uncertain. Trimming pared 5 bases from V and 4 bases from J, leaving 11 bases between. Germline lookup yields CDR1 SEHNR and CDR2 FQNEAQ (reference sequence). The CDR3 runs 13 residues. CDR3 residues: CASSPGRGTEAFF. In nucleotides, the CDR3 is TGTGCCAGCAGCCCCGGGCGGGGCACTGAAGCTTTCTTT.

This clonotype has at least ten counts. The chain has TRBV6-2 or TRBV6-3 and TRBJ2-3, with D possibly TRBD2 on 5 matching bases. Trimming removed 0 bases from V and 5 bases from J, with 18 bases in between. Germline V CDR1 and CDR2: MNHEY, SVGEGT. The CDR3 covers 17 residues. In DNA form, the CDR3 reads TGTGCCAGCAGTTACTCGAGGGCCGGCGGTATGAAAGATACGCAGTATTTT. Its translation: CASSYSRAGGMKDTQYF.

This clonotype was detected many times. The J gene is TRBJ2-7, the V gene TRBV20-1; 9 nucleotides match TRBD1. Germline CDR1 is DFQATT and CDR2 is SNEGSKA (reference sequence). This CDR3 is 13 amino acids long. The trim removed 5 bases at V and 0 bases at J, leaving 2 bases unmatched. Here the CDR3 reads CSAGTGLSYEQYF. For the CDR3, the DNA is TGCAGTGCTGGGACAGGGCTCTCCTACGAGCAGTACTTC.

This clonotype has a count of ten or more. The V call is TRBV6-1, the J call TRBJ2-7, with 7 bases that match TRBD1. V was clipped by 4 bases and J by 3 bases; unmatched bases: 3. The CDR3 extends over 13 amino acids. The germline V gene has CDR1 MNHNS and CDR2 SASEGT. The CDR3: CASSGGTDYEQYF. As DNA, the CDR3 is TGTGCCAGCAGTGGGGGGACAGACTACGAGCAGTACTTC.

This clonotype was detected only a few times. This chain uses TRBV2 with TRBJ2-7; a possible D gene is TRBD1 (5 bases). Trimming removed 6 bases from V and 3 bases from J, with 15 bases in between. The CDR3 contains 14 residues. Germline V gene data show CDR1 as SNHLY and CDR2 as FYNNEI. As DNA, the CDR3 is TGTGCCAGCAGGGAGACAGCTACTTACTACGAGCAGTACTTC. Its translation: CASRETATYYEQYF.

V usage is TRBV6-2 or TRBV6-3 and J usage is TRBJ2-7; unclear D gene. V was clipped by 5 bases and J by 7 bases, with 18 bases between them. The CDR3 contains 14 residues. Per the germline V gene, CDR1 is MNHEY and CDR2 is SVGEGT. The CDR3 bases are TGTGCCAGCAGTCGAGAAAGGAATTTACGAGAGCAGTACTTC. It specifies CASSRERNLREQYF.

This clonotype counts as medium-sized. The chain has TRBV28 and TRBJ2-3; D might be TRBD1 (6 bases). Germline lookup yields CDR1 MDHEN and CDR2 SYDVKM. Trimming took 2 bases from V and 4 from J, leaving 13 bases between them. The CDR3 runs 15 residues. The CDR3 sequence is CASSLTGMWADTQYF. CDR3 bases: TGTGCCAGCAGTTTAACAGGGATGTGGGCAGATACGCAGTATTTT.

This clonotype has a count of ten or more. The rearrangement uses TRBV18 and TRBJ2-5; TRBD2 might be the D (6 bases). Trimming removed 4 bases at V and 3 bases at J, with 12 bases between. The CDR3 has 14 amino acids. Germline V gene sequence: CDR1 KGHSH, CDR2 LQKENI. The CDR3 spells CASSLTDYKETQYF. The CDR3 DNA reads TGTGCCAGCTCACTGACGGACTATAAAGAGACCCAGTACTTC.

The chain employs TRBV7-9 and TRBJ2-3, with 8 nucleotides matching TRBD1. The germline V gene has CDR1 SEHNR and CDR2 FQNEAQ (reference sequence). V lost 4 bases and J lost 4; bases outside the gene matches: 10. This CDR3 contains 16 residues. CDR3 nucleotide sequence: TGTGCCAGCAGCTCACTCCCAGGGGGCTCGGCAGATACGCAGTATTTT. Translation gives CASSSLPGGSADTQYF. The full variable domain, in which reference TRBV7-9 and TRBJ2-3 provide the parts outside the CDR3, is DTGVSQNPRHKITKRGQNVTFRCDPISEHNRLYWYRQTLGQGPEFLTYFQNEAQLEKSRLLSDRFSAERPKGSFSTLEIQRTEQGDSAMYLCASSSLPGGSADTQYFGPGTRLTVL.

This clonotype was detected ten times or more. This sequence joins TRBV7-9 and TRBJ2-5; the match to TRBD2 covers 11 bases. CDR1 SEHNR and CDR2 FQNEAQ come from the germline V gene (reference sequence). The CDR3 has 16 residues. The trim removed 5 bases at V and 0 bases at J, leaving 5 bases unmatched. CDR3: CASSLGLAAYQETQYF. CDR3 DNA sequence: TGTGCCAGCAGCCTGGGACTAGCGGCGTACCAAGAGACCCAGTACTTC.

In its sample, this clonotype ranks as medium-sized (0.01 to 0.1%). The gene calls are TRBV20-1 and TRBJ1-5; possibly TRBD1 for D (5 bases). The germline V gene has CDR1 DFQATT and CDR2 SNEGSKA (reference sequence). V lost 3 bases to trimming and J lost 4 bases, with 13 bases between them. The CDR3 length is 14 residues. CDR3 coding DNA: TGCAGTGCTAGTCGTGTTCAGGGAAATCAGCCCCAGCATTTT. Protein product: CSASRVQGNQPQHF.

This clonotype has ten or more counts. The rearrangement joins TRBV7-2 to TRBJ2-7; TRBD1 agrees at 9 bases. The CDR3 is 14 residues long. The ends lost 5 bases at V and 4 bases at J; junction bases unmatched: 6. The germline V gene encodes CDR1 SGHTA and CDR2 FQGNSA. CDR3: CASSTTGGGYEQYF. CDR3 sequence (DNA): TGTGCCAGCAGCACCACAGGGGGCGGGTACGAGCAGTACTTC.

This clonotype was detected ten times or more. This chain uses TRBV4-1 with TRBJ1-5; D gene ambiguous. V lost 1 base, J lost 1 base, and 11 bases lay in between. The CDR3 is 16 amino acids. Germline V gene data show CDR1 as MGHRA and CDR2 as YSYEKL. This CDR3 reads CASSQGMGWSNQPQHF. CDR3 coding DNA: TGCGCCAGCAGCCAAGGAATGGGTTGGAGCAATCAGCCCCAGCATTTT.

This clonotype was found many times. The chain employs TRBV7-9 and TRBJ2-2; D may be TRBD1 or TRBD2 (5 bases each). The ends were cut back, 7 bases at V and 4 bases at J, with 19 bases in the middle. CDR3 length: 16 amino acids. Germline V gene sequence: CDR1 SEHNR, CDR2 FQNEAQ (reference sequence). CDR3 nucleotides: TGTGCCAGCACCCCGAAGGGGTTTCGGGGCACCGGGGAGCTGTTTTTT. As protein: CASTPKGFRGTGELFF.

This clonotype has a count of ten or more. Here the CDR3 DNA reads TGCAGTGCGGATGTGACTAGCGGGAGGGTTTTCTCCTACAATGAGCAGTTCTTC. This encodes CSADVTSGRVFSYNEQFF. This rearrangement joins TRBV20-1 to TRBJ2-1; the match to TRBD2 covers 14 bases. J was trimmed by 0 bases and V by 6 bases; bases with no gene match: 10. The CDR3 totals 18 residues. Looked up from germline, CDR1 is DFQATT and CDR2 is SNEGSKA (reference sequence).

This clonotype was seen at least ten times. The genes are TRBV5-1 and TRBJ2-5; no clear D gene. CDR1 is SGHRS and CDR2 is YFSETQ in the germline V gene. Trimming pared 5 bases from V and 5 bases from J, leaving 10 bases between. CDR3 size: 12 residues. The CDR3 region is CASSMFEETQYF. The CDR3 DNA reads TGCGCCAGCAGTATGTTCGAGGAGACCCAGTACTTC.

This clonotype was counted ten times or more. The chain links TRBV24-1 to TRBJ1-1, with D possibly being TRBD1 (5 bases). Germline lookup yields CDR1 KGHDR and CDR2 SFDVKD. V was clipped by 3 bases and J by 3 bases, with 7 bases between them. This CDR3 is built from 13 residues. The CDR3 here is CATSDGTYTEAFF. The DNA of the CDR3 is TGTGCCACCAGTGATGGGACCTACACTGAAGCTTTCTTT.

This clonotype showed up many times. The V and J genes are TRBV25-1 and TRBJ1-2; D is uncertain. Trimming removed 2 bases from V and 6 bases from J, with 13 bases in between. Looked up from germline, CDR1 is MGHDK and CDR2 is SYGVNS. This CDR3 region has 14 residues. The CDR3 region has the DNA TGTGCCAGCAGTGAAGTTCCGGAGGTTCATGGCTACACCTTC. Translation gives CASSEVPEVHGYTF.

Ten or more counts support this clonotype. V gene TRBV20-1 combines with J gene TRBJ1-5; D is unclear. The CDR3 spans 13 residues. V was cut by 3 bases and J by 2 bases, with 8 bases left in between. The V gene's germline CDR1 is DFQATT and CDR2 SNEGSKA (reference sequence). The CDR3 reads CSARRVRNQPQHF. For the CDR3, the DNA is TGCAGTGCTAGGAGGGTGCGCAATCAGCCCCAGCATTTT.

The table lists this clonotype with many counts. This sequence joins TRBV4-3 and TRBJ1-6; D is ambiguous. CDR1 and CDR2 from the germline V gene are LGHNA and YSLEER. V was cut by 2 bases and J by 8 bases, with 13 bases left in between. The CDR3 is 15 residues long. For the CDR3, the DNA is TGCGCCAGCAGCCAATCCGCGGGGAGAGATTCACCCCTCCACTTT. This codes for CASSQSAGRDSPLHF.

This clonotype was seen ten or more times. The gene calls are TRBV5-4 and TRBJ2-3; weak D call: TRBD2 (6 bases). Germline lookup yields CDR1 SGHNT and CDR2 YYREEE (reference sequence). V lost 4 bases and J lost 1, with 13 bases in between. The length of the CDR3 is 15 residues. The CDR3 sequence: CASSPEGGGTDTQYF. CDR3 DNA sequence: TGTGCCAGCAGCCCGGAGGGTGGGGGCACAGATACGCAGTATTTT. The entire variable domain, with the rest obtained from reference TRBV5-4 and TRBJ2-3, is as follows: ETGVTQSPTHLIKTRGQQVTLRCSSQSGHNTVSWYQQALGQGPQFIFQYYREEENGRGNFPPRFSGLQFPNYSSELNVNALELDDSALYLCASSPEGGGTDTQYFGPGTRLTVL.

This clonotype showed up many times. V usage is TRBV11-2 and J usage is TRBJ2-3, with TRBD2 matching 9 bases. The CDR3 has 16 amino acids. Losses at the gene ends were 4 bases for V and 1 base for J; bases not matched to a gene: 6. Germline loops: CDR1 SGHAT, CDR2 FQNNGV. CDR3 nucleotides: TGTGCCAGCAGCTCCCGACTAGCGGTGGGCACAGATACGCAGTATTTT. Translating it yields CASSSRLAVGTDTQYF.

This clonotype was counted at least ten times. The CDR3 loop reads CASSSTSSYEQYF. CDR3 DNA: TGTGCCAGCAGCTCCACAAGTTCCTACGAGCAGTACTTC. The genes are TRBV7-9 and TRBJ2-7, with D hard to call. This CDR3 has 13 amino acids. Germline lookup yields CDR1 SEHNR and CDR2 FQNEAQ (reference sequence). V lost 4 bases to trimming and J lost 1 base, with 8 bases between them.

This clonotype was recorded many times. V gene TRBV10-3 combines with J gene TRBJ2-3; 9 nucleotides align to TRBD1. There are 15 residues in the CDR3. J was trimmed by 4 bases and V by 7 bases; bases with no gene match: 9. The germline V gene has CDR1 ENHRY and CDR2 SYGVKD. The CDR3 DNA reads TGTGCCATCACCAAGGACAGGGGCCGCCCAGATACGCAGTATTTT. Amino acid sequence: CAITKDRGRPDTQYF.

As DNA, the CDR3 is TGTGCCAGCAGCCCACAGATGGTGTCCAGAGGAGCCCAGTACTTC. This sequence encodes CASSPQMVSRGAQYF. This chain joins TRBV3-1 and TRBJ2-5; D is undetermined. Germline V gene lookup returns CDR1 LGHDT and CDR2 YNNKEL (reference sequence). The CDR3 totals 15 residues. The V and J ends lost 4 bases and 9 bases respectively, with 21 bases between them.